A selection of T cell receptor beta chains follows, all from one sample in a study of T cell responses to AZD1222 COVID-19 vaccine. Only in-frame clones appear in the TCRdb table, and some are missing; sequencing was by immunoSEQ multiplex PCR. The sample has roughly 60,000 clones, 70% to 90% seen once; the top ten hold approximately 5.4%. The sample here was peripheral blood, taken on day 0 of AZD1222 vaccination. Receptors originate from an adult in good health. The CDR3 runs from the conserved cysteine through the conserved F or W. Each record gives: clone size, J gene, V gene, CDR3 protein. The size field is filled for only some rows; it gives once, few, many or a size class.

abundance: .
j_gene: TRBJ1-3
v_gene: TRBV30
CDR3aa: CAWSASRGTDQGRTIYF

abundance: .
j_gene: TRBJ1-2
v_gene: TRBV7-9
CDR3aa: CASSLEGQGGYGYTF

abundance: .
j_gene: TRBJ2-1
v_gene: TRBV19
CDR3aa: CASSRVDSYNEQFF

abundance: .
j_gene: TRBJ2-1
v_gene: TRBV2
CDR3aa: CASSRTGLFF

abundance: .
j_gene: TRBJ2-7
v_gene: TRBV3-1/TRBV3-2
CDR3aa: CASSPGRGEQYF

abundance: .
j_gene: TRBJ2-1
v_gene: TRBV9
CDR3aa: CASSARQGGSNEQFF

abundance: .
j_gene: TRBJ1-1
v_gene: TRBV3-1/TRBV3-2
CDR3aa: CASSHGRVASEAFF

abundance: .
j_gene: TRBJ1-2
v_gene: TRBV19
CDR3aa: CASSTSAIVSYGYTF

abundance: .
j_gene: TRBJ1-5
v_gene: TRBV7-2
CDR3aa: CASSFRWGASNQPQHF

abundance: .
j_gene: TRBJ1-5
v_gene: TRBV6-5
CDR3aa: CASRWGNNQPQHF

abundance: .
j_gene: TRBJ2-3
v_gene: TRBV27
CDR3aa: CASRRDRGTDTQYF

abundance: once
j_gene: TRBJ2-7
v_gene: TRBV9
CDR3aa: CASSVGLGGQEQYF

abundance: once
j_gene: TRBJ2-5
v_gene: TRBV27
CDR3aa: CASRATAEGRGETQYF

abundance: .
j_gene: TRBJ1-4
v_gene: TRBV4-2
CDR3aa: CASSQGDSSTNEKLFF

abundance: .
j_gene: TRBJ2-1
v_gene: TRBV5-1
CDR3aa: CASSLPLSGGRNEQFF

abundance: .
j_gene: TRBJ2-2
v_gene: TRBV19
CDR3aa: CASSAREAGELFF